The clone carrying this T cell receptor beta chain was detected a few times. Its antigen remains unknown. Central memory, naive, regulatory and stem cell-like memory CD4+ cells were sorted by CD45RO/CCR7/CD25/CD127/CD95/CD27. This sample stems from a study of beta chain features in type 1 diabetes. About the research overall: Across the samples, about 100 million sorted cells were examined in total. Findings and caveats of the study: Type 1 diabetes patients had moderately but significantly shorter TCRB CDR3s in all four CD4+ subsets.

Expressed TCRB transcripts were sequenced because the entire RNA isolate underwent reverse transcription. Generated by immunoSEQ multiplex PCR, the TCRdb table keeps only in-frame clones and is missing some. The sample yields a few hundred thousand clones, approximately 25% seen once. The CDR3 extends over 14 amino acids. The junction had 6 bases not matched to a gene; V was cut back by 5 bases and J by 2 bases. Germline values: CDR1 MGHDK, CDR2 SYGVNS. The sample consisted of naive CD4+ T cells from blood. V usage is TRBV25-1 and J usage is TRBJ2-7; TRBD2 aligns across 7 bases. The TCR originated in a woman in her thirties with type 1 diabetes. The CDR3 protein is CASSSSAGAYEQYF. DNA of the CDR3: TGTGCCAGCAGTTCAAGCGCGGGAGCCTACGAGCAGTACTTC.